The next 10 T cell receptor beta chains were all read from a single sample in a study of cytomegalovirus exposure and HLA in healthy donors. The PCR contained 60 Vbeta and 13 Jbeta primers. Profiled with immunoSEQ multiplex PCR; TCRdb holds only in-frame clones, not every one. Found here are 250,000 or so clones, about 80% of them singletons; the top ten hold around 8.3%. Specimen: PBMCs. The receptors shown here come from a woman aged 55 to 70 in good health and CMV-seropositive.

The chain is built from TRBV10-3 and TRBJ1-5; D is unclear. The V gene lost 4 bases and the J gene lost 0 bases, with 13 bases spanning the gap. The CDR3 consists of 16 residues. Germline V gene lookup returns CDR1 ENHRY and CDR2 SYGVKD. This chain's CDR3 is CAISGFPEGSNQPQHF. CDR3 DNA sequence: TGTGCCATCAGTGGCTTTCCGGAGGGTAGCAATCAGCCCCAGCATTTT.

The rearrangement uses TRBV6-5 and TRBJ1-5; D unclear. Between the trimmed V and J ends, which lost 5 bases and 7 bases, there was a span of 12 bases. CDR1 is MNHEY and CDR2 is SVGAGI in the germline V gene. There are 13 residues in the CDR3. The CDR3 bases are TGTGCCAGCAGTCTAGAGTCGGGGCAGCCCCAGCATTTT. It codes for CASSLESGQPQHF.

V is TRBV5-1 and J is TRBJ1-5, with D possibly matching TRBD1 (5 bases). CDR3 length: 14 amino acids. CDR1 and CDR2 from the germline V gene are SGHRS and YFSETQ. V was clipped by 0 bases and J by 7 bases, with 11 bases between them. CDR3 nucleotide sequence: TGCGCCAGCAGCTTGGCGGCGGGGGAGCAGCCCCAGCATTTT. Translating gives CASSLAAGEQPQHF.

The chain combines TRBV28 with TRBJ2-1; 7 bases agree with TRBD1. Trimming removed 7 bases from V and 4 bases from J; junction bases left unmatched: 19. The CDR3 runs 18 residues. Germline V gene data show CDR1 as MDHEN and CDR2 as SYDVKM. The CDR3 bases are TGTGCCAGCACCTCAACCATTGTCGGGACAGCACTTTACAATGAGCAGTTCTTC. The encoded protein is CASTSTIVGTALYNEQFF. Filled out from reference TRBV28 and TRBJ2-1, the complete variable domain reads DVKVTQSSRYLVKRTGEKVFLECVQDMDHENMFWYRQDPGLGLRLIYFSYDVKMKEKGDIPEGYSVSREKKERFSLILESASTNQTSMYLCASTSTIVGTALYNEQFFGPGTRLTVL.

The V and J genes are TRBV19 and TRBJ2-7; D unclear. From germline, CDR1 is LNHDA and CDR2 SQIVND (reference sequence). This CDR3 has 14 amino acids. The V end lost 5 bases, the J end lost 1 base, and 12 bases lay between the germline ends. The CDR3 DNA reads TGTGCCAGTAGTCCGGGTATGAGGTCCTACGAGCAGTACTTC. It encodes CASSPGMRSYEQYF.

This clone appeared a single time. The V gene is TRBV6-5, the J gene TRBJ1-2, with TRBD1 matching 7 bases. V lost 2 bases to trimming and J lost 0 bases; unmatched junction nucleotides: 3. CDR1 and CDR2 (germline): MNHEY, SVGAGI. The CDR3 spans 15 residues. The DNA of the CDR3 is TGTGCCAGCAGTTACCGGGACAGTGCTAACTATGGCTACACCTTC. It specifies CASSYRDSANYGYTF.

This sequence joins TRBV5-1 and TRBJ2-7, with 11 bases identical to TRBD2. Germline-derived CDR1 and CDR2 are SGHRS and YFSETQ. This CDR3 is 16 amino acids long. V trimming: 0 bases; J trimming: 2 bases; junction bases outside the gene matches: 4. The CDR3 nucleotides are TGCGCCAGCAGCTTGGGGTCGGGACTAGCGGCCTACGAGCAGTACTTC. Amino acids: CASSLGSGLAAYEQYF.

The chain carries TRBV28 and TRBJ2-1; TRBD2 agrees at 8 bases. The CDR3 is made up of 16 amino acids. Per germline, CDR1 MDHEN and CDR2 SYDVKM. The J segment lost 7 bases and the V segment lost 2 bases, leaving 10 bases of the junction unmatched. Here the CDR3 DNA reads TGTGCCAGCAGTTTAACCCCAGGACTAGCTCGGAATGAGCAGTTCTTC. It is translated as CASSLTPGLARNEQFF.

V gene TRBV19 combines with J gene TRBJ2-7; 12 bases agree with TRBD1. Trimming took 5 bases from V and 7 from J; bases not matched to a gene: 6. Germline CDR1 LNHDA, CDR2 SQIVND (reference sequence). This CDR3 is 14 amino acids long. The CDR3 loop is CASSFRDRGREQYF. The CDR3 DNA sequence: TGTGCCAGTAGTTTTCGGGACAGGGGGCGAGAGCAGTACTTC.

With regard to this clone: At one end the junction does not follow the germline gene, possibly because of a read error. The chain recombines TRBV4-1 with TRBJ1-2; D may be TRBD1 (5 bases). The CDR3 is 14 residues long. Germline CDR1 is MGHRA and CDR2 is YSYEKL. CDR3 protein: CASSQDAGNYGYTF. The CDR3 bases are TGTGCCAGCAGCCAAGATGCAGGGAACTATGGCTACACCTTC.